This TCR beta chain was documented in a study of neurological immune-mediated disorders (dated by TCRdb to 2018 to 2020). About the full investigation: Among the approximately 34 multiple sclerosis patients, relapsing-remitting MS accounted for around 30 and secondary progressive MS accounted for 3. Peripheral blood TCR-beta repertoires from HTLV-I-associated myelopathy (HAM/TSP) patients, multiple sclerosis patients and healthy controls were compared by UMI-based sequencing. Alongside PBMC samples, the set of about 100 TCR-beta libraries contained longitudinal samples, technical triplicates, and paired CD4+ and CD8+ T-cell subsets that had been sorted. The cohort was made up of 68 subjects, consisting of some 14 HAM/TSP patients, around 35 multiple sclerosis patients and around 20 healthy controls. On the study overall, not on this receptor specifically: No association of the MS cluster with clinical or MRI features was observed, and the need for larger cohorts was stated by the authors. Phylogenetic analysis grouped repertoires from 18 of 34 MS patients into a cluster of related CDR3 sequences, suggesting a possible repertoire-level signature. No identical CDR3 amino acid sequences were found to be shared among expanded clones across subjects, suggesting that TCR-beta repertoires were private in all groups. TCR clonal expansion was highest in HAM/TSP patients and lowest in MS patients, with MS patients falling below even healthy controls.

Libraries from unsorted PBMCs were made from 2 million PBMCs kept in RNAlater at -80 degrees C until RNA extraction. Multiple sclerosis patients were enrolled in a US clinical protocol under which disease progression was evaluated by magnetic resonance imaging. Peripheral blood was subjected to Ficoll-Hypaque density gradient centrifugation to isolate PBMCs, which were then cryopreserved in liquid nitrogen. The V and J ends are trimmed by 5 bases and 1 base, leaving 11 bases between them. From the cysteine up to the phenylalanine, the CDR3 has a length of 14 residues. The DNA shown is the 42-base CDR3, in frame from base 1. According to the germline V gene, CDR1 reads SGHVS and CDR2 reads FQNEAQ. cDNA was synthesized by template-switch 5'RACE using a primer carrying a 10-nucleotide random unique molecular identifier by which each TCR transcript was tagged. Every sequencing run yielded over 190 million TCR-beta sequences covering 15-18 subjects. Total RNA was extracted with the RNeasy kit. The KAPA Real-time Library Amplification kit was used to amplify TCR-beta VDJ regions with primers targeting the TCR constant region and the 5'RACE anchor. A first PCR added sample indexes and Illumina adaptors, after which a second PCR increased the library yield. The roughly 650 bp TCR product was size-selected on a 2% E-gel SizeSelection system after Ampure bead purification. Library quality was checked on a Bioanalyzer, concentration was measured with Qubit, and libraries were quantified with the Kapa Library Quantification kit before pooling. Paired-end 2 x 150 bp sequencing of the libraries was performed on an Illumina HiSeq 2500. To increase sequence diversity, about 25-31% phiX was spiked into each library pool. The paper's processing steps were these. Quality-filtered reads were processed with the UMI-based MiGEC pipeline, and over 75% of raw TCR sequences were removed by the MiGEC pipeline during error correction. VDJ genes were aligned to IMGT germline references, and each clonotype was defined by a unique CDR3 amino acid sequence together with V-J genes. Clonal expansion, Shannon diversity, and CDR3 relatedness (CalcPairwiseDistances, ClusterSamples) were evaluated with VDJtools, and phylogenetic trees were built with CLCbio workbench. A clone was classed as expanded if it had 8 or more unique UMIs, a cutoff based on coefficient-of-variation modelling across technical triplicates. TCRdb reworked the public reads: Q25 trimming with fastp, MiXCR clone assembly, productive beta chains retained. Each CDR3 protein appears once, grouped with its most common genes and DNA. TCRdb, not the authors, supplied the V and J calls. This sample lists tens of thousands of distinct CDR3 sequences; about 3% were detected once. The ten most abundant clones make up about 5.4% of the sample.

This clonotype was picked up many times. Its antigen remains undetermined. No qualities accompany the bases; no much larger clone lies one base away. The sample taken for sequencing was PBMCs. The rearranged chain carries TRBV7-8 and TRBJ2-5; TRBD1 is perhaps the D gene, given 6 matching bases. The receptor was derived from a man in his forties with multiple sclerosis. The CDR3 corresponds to CASSTSTGQETQYF. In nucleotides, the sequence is TGTGCCAGCAGCACATCGACAGGCCAAGAGACCCAGTACTTC.